This T cell receptor (beta chain) was identified in a study of blood T cells in healthy people across ages. Primed by a sample-barcoded 5' primer and a J-beta primer mix, a second PCR proceeded for 7 to 11 cycles. One entry per CDR3 protein results from TCRdb running MiXCR on the 5' RACE reads. The sample lists some 790,000 distinct CDR3 sequences, around 28% seen once, with roughly 17% in the top ten. This clonotype has only a few counts. Germline CDR1 and CDR2: DFQATT and SNEGSKA (reference sequence). This CDR3 is 12 amino acids long. Between the trimmed V and J ends, which lost 4 bases and 0 bases, there was a span of 4 bases.

The TCR comes from a woman over 75 in good health. The specimen sequenced was blood. The genes are TRBV20-1 and TRBJ1-3; D remains unclear. The chain's CDR3 is CSATGSGNTIYF. The CDR3 nucleotides are TGCAGTGCTACAGGCTCTGGAAACACCATATATTTT.